This T cell receptor beta chain was sequenced during a study of T cells after yellow fever vaccination. Study information: Preparation of fractions with low cell numbers was performed using SMART-Seq v4 Ultra Low Input.

Study conclusions and caveats: Clones that expanded after primary vaccination mostly reappeared after the booster (96% CD4, approximately 87% CD8). There was a small share of clonotypes that showed up in both the CD4 and CD8 compartments.

A word on this clonotype: Its antigen is as yet unknown.

The 5'RACE template-switching step produced TCR cDNA and added a universal primer site and UMIs. TCRdb re-called the 5' RACE reads through MiXCR, storing one row per CDR3 protein. The data contain approximately 300,000 distinct CDR3 sequences, around 10% of them singletons. In germline, CDR1 is DFQATT, CDR2 SNEGSKA (reference sequence). The CDR3 totals 13 residues. The ends were cut back, 0 bases at V and 6 bases at J, with 10 bases in the middle. V gene TRBV20-1 combines with J gene TRBJ2-3; no clear D. This clonotype was sampled from a young man who received the YFV17D yellow fever vaccine. Sequences were derived from CD4+ T cells sorted from PBMCs, sampled 45 days after the yellow fever booster vaccination. CDR3 amino acids: CSARDPWGDTQYF. The CDR3, as DNA: TGCAGTGCTAGAGACCCCTGGGGTGATACGCAGTATTTT.